This T cell receptor (beta chain) was obtained from a study of response to subunit inactivated influenza vaccine. In regard to this clonotype: Its antigen is unidentified.

TCRdb re-derived calls from the RT-PCR reads in MiXCR, one entry per CDR3 protein. In the table there are 500,000 to 600,000 distinct CDR3 sequences, approximately 7.1% of which are singletons. Whole-study results and caveats: Authors suggested each seasonal flu vaccination may recruit only limited numbers of new T cells.

The CDR3 has 12 residues. Germline CDR1 is SQVTM and CDR2 is ANQGSEA. J was trimmed by 4 bases and V by 6 bases; bases with no gene match: 3. The material was PBMCs from blood, obtained around 2 years after vaccination. V and J are TRBV29-1 and TRBJ2-1; 7 positions match TRBD1. The sequence derives from a man between 50 and 69 years old who received an inactivated influenza vaccine. CDR3 residues: CSVPGQYNEQFF. DNA for the CDR3: TGCAGCGTCCCGGGACAGTACAATGAGCAGTTCTTC.